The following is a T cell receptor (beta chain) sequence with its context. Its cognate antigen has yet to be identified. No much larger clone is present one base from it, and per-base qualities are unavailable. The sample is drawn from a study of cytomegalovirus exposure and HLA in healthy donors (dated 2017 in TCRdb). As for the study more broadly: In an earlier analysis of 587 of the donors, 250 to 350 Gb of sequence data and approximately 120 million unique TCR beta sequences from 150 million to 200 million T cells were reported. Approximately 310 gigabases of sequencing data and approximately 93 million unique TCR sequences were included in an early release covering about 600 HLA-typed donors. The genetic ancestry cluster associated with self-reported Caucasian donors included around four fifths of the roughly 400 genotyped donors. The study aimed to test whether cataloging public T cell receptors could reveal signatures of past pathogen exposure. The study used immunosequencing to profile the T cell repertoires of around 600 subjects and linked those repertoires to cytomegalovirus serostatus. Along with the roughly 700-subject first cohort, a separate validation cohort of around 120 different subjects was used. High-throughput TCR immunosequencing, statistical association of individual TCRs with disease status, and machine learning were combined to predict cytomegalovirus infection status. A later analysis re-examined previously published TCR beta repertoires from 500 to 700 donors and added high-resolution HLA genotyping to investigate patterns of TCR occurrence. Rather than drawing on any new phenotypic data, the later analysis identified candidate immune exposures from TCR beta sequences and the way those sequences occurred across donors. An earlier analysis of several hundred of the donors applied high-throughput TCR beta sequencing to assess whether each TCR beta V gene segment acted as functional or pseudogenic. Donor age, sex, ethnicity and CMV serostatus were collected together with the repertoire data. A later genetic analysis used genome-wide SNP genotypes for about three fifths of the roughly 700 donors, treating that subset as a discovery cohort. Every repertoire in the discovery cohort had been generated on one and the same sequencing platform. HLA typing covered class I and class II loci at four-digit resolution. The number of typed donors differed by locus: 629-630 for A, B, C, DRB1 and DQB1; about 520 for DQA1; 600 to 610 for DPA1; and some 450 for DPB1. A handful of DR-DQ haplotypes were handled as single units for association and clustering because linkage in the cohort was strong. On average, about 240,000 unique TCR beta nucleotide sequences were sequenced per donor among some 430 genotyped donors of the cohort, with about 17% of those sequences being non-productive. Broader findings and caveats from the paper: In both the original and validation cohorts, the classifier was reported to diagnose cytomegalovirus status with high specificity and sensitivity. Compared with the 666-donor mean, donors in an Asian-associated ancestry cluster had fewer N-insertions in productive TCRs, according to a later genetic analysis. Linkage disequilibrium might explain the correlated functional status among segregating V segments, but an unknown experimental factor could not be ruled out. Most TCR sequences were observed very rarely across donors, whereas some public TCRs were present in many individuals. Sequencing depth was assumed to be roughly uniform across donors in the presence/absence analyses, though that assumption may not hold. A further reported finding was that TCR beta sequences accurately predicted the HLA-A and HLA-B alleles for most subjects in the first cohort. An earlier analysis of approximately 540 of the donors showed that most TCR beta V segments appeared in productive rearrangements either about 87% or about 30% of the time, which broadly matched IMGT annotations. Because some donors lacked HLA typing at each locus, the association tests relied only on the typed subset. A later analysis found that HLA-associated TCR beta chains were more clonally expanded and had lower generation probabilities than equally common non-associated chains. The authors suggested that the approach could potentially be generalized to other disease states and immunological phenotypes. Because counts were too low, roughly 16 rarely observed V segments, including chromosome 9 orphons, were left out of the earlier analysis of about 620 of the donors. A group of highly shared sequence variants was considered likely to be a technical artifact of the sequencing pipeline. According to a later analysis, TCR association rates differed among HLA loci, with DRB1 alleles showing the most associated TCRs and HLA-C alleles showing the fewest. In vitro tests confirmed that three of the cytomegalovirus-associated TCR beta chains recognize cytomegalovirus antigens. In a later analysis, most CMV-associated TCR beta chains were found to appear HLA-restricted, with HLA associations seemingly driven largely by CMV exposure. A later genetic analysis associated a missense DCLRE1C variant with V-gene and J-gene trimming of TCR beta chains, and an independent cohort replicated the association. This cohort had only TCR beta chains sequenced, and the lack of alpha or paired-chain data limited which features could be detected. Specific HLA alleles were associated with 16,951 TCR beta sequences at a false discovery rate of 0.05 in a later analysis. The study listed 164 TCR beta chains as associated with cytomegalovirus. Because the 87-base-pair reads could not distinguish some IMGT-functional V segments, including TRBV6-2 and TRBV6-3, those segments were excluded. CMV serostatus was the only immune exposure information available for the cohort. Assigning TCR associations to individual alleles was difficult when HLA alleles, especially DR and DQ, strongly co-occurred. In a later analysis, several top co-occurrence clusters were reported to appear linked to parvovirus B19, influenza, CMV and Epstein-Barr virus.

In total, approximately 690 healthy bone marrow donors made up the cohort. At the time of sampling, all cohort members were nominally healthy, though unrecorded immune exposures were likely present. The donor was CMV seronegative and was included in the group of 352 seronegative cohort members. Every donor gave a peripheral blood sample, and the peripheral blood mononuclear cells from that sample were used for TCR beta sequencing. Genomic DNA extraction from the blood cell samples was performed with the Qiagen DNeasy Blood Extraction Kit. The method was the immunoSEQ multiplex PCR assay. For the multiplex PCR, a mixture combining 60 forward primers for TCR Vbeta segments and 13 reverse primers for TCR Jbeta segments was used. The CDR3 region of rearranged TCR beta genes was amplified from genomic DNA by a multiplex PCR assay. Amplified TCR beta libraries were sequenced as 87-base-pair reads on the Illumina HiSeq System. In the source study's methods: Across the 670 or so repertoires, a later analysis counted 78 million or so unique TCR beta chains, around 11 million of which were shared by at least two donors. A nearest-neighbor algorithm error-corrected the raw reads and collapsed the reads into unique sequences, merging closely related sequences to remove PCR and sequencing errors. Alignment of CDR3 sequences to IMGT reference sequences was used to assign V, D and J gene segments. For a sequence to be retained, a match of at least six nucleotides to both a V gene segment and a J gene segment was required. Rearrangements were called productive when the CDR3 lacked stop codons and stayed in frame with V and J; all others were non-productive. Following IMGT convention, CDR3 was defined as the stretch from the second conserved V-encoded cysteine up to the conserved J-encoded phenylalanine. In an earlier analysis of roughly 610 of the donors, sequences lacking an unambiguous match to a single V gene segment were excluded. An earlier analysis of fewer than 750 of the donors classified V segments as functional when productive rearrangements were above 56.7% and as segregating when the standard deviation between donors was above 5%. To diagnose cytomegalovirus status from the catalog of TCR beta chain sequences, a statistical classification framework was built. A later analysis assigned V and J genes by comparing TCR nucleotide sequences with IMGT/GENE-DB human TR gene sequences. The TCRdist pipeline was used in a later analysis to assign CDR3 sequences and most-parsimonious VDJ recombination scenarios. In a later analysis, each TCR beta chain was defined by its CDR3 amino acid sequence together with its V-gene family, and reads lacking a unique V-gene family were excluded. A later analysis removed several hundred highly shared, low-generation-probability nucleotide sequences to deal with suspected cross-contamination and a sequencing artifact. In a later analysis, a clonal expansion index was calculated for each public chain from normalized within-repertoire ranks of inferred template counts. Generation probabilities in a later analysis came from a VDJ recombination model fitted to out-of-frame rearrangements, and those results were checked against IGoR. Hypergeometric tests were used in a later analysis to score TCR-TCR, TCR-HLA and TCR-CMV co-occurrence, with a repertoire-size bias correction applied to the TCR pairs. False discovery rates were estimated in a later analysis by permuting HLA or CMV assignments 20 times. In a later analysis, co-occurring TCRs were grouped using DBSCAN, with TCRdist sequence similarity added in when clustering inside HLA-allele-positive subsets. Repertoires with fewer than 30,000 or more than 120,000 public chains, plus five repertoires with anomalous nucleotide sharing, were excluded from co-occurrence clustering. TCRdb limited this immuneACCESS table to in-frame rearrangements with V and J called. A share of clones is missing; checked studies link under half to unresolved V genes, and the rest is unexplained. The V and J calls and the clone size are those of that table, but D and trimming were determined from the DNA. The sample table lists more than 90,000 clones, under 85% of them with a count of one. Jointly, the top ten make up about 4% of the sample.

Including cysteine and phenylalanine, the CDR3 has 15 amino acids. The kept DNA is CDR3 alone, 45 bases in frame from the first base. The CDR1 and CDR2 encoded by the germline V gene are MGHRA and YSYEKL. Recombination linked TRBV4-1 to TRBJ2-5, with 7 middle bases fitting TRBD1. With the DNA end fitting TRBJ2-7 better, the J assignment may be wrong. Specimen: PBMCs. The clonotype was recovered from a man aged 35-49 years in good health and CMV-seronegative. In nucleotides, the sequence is TGCGCCAGCAGCCAAGAGCGACAGGGATTCTACGAGCAGTACTTC. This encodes CASSQERQGFYEQYF.